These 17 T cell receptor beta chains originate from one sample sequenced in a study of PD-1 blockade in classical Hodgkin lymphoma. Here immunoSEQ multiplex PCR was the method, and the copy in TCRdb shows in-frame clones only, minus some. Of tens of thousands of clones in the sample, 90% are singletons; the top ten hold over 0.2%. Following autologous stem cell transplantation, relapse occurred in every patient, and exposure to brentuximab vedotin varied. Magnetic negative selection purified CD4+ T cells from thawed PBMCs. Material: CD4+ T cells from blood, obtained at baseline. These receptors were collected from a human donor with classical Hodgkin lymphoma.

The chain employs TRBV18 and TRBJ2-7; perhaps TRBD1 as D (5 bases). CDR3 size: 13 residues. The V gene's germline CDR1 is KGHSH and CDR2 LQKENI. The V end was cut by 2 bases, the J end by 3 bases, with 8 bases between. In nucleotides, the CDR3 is TGTGCCAGCTCACCAAAGACAGTCTACGAGCAGTACTTC. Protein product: CASSPKTVYEQYF.

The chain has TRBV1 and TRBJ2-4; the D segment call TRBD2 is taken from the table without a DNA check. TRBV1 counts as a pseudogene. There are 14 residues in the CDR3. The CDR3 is CTSSQDVRENIQYF. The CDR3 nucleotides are TGCACCAGCAGCCAAGATGTCCGTGAAAACATTCAGTACTTC.

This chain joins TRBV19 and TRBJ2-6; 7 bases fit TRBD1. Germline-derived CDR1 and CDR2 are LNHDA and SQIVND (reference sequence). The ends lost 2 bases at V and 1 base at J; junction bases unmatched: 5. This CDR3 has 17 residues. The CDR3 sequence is CASSIRQGGSGANVLTF. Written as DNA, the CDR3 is TGTGCCAGTAGTATAAGACAGGGTGGGTCTGGGGCCAACGTCCTGACTTTC.

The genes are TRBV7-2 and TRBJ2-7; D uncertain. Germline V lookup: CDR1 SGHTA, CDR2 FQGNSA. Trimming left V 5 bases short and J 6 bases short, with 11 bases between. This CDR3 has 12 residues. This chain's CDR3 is CASSRFWGEQYF. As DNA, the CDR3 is TGTGCCAGCAGCCGCTTTTGGGGCGAGCAGTACTTC. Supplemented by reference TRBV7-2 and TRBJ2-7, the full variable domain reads GAGVSQSPSNKVTEKGKDVELRCDPISGHTALYWYRQSLGQGLEFLIYFQGNSAPDKSGLPSDRFSAERTGGSVSTLTIQRTQQEDSAVYLCASSRFWGEQYFGPGTRLTVT.

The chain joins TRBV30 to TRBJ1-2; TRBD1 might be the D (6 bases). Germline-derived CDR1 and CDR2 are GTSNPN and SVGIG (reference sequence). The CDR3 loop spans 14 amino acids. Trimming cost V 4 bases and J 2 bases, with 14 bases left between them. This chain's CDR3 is CAWMGAQMNYGYTF. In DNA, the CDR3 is TGTGCCTGGATGGGGGCACAGATGAACTATGGCTACACCTTC. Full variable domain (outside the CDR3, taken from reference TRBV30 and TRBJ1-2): SQTIHQWPATLVQPVGSPLSLECTVEGTSNPNLYWYRQAAGRGLQLLFYSVGIGQISSEVPQNLSASRPQDRQFILSSKKLLLSDSGFYLCAWMGAQMNYGYTFGSGTRLTVV.

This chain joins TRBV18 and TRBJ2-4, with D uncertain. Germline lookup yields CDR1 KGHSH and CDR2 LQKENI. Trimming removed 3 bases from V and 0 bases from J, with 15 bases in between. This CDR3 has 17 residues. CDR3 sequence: CASSPPRTGLAKNIQYF. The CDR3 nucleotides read TGTGCCAGCTCACCCCCGAGGACCGGGCTAGCCAAAAACATTCAGTACTTC. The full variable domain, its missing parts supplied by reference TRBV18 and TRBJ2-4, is NAGVMQNPRHLVRRRGQEARLRCSPMKGHSHVYWYRQLPEEGLKFMVYLQKENIIDESGMPKERFSAEFPKEGPSILRIQQVVRGDSAAYFCASSPPRTGLAKNIQYFGAGTRLSVL.

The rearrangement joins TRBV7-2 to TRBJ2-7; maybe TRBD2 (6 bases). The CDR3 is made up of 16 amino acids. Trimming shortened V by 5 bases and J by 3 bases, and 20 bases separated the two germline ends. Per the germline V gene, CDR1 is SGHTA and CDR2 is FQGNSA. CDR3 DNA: TGTGCCAGCAGCCCAACCCCGGGGAGGACTGGCTACGAGCAGTACTTC. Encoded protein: CASSPTPGRTGYEQYF.

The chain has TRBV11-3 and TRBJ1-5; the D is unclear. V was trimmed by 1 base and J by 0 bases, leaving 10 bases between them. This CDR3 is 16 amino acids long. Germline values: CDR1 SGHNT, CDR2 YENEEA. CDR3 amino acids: CASSLVQQYSNQPQHF. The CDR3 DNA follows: TGTGCCAGCAGCTTAGTCCAGCAATATAGCAATCAGCCCCAGCATTTT.

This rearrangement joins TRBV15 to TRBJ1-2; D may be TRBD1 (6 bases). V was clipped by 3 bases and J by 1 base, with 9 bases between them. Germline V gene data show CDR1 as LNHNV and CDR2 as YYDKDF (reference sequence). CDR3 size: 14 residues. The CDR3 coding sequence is TGTGCCACCAGCAGTAGGGGGGTTAACTATGGCTACACCTTC. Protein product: CATSSRGVNYGYTF.

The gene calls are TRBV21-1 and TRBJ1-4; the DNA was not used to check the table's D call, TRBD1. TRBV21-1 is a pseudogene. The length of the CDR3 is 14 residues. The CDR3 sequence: CASSKGTGNEKLFF. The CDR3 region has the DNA TGTGCCAGCAGCAAAGGGACAGGGAATGAAAAACTGTTTTTT.

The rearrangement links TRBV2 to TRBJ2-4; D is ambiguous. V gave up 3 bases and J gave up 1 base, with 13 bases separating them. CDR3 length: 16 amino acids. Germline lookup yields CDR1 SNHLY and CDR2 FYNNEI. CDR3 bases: TGTGCCAGCAGTGATTTGGATGTAGGGGCCAAAAACATTCAGTACTTC. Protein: CASSDLDVGAKNIQYF.

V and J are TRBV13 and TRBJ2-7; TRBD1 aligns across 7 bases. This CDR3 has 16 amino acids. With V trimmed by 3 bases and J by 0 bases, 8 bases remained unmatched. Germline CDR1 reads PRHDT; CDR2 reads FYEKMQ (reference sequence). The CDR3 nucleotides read TGTGCCAGCAGCTTTAGAACGGGACAGTACTCCTACGAGCAGTACTTC. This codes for CASSFRTGQYSYEQYF.

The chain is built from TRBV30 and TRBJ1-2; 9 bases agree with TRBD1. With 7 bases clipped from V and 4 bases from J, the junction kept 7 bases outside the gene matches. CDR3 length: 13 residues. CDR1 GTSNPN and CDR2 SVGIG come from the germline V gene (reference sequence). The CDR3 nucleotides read TGTGCCTCAAACGACAGGGGGGGCTATGGCTACACCTTC. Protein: CASNDRGGYGYTF.

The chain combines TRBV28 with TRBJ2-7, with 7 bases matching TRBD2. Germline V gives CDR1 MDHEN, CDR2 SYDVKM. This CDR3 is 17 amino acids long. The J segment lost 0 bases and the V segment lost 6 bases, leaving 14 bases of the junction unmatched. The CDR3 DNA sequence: TGTGCCAGCAGGGAGGCGCCCGGGGCTAGCGGCTCCTACGAGCAGTACTTC. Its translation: CASREAPGASGSYEQYF.

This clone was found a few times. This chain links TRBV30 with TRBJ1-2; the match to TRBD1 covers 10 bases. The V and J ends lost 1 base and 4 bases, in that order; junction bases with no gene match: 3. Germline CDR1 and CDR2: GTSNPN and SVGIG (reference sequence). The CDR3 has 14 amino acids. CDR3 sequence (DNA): TGTGCCTGGAGTGCCGGGACAGGGGTCTATGGCTACACCTTC. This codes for CAWSAGTGVYGYTF.

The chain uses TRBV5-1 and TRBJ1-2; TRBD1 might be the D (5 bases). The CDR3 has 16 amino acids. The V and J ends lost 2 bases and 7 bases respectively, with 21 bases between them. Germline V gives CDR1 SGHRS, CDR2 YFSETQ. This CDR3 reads CASSLTSAARVFGYTF. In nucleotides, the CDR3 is TGCGCCAGCAGCTTAACCAGCGCGGCCAGGGTTTTTGGCTACACCTTC.

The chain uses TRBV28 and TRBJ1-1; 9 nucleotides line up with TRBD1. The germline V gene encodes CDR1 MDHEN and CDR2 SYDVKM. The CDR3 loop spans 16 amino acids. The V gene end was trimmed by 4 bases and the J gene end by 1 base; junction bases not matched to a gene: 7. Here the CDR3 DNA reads TGTGCCAGCAGTTCGTACAGGGGGCCTGGGAACACTGAAGCTTTCTTT. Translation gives CASSSYRGPGNTEAFF.